The next 16 T cell receptor beta chains were all read from a single sample in a study of blood T cell repertoires in COVID-19. Measured with immunoSEQ multiplex PCR; TCRdb has only the in-frame clones, and not every one. Counted here are about 260,000 clones, 75% to 95% occurring once; the ten biggest clones make up 2.8%. The sample taken for sequencing was PBMCs or T cells enriched from blood (not recorded which). The receptors stem from a man aged 35 to 55 who had been exposed to COVID-19.

This clone was counted a single time. The chain couples TRBV7-2 to TRBJ2-7; 7 nucleotides align to TRBD2. The CDR3 is made up of 15 amino acids. Trimming removed 2 bases from V and 3 bases from J; junction bases left unmatched: 7. Germline V CDR1 and CDR2: SGHTA, FQGNSA. The DNA for the CDR3 is TGTGCCAGCAGCTTAATGATAGCGGGTGACTACGAGCAGTACTTC. Protein: CASSLMIAGDYEQYF.

The gene calls are TRBV5-5 and TRBJ1-2; D is uncertain. The CDR3 is made up of 15 amino acids. Germline CDR1 reads SGHKS; CDR2 reads YYEKEE (reference sequence). Deletions cut 4 bases from V and 4 bases from J, with 17 bases between. The CDR3 DNA is TGTGCCAGCAGCCCAGCTCGTGGACTAGGCTATGGCTACACCTTC. Protein: CASSPARGLGYGYTF. Full variable domain (rest looked up from reference TRBV5-5 and TRBJ1-2): DAGVTQSPTHLIKTRGQQVTLRCSPISGHKSVSWYQQVLGQGPQFIFQYYEKEERGRGNFPDRFSARQFPNYSSELNVNALLLGDSALYLCASSPARGLGYGYTFGSGTRLTVV.

The chain couples TRBV24-1 to TRBJ2-7; TRBD1 agrees at 8 bases. Germline CDR1 KGHDR, CDR2 SFDVKD. This CDR3 is built from 15 residues. The trim removed 3 bases at V and 2 bases at J, leaving 5 bases unmatched. The CDR3 reads CATSDPGTGAYEQYF. The CDR3 DNA reads TGTGCCACCAGTGATCCCGGGACAGGAGCCTACGAGCAGTACTTC.

The gene calls are TRBV10-3 and TRBJ1-5; D may be TRBD1 (5 bases). The V end was cut by 2 bases, the J end by 5 bases, with 7 bases between. Germline CDR1 reads ENHRY; CDR2 reads SYGVKD. This CDR3 has 13 amino acids. CDR3 nucleotide sequence: TGTGCCATCAGTGAGGGCAGGGATCAGCCCCAGCATTTT. Translating gives CAISEGRDQPQHF.

V is TRBV28 and J is TRBJ1-2; 7 bases match TRBD1. The CDR3 length is 14 residues. In germline, CDR1 is MDHEN, CDR2 SYDVKM. With 3 bases clipped from V and 6 bases from J, the junction kept 7 bases outside the gene matches. DNA for the CDR3: TGTGCCAGCAGTTTTCCTAGGACAGGCAATGGCTACACCTTC. Protein product: CASSFPRTGNGYTF.

The rearrangement joins TRBV3-1 (or the pseudogene TRBV3-2) to TRBJ2-5; no clear D. Trimming removed 5 bases from V and 1 base from J, with 11 bases in between. In germline, CDR1 is LGHDT, CDR2 YNNKEL (reference sequence). This CDR3 is 14 amino acids long. The DNA of the CDR3 is TGTGCCAGCAGCAAACATGGAGTCCAAGAGACCCAGTACTTC. It codes for CASSKHGVQETQYF.

The chain joins TRBV28 to TRBJ1-2; D call uncertain. Germline values: CDR1 MDHEN, CDR2 SYDVKM. Trimming took off 1 base at V and 6 bases at J, with 9 bases between the two ends. This CDR3 comprises 13 residues. The CDR3 here is CASSLFLSDGYTF. The CDR3 nucleotides are TGTGCCAGCAGTTTATTCCTTTCGGATGGCTACACCTTC.

The gene calls are TRBV28 and TRBJ2-3, with D maybe TRBD2 (6 bases). V lost 5 bases, J lost 0 bases, and 6 bases lay in between. The CDR3 length is 13 residues. Germline V gene lookup returns CDR1 MDHEN and CDR2 SYDVKM. The CDR3 DNA reads as TGTGCCAGCAGTGGGACTAGCACAGATACGCAGTATTTT. This codes for CASSGTSTDTQYF. The full variable domain, rest sourced from reference TRBV28 and TRBJ2-3, is DVKVTQSSRYLVKRTGEKVFLECVQDMDHENMFWYRQDPGLGLRLIYFSYDVKMKEKGDIPEGYSVSREKKERFSLILESASTNQTSMYLCASSGTSTDTQYFGPGTRLTVL.

This CDR3 is CASSIAIWGGSGSYEQYF. The CDR3 DNA sequence: TGTGCCAGTAGTATCGCCATCTGGGGCGGGAGTGGGTCCTACGAGCAGTACTTC. The gene calls are TRBV19 and TRBJ2-7; 7 nucleotides agree with TRBD2. Looked up from germline, CDR1 is LNHDA and CDR2 is SQIVND (reference sequence). The CDR3 is 18 residues long. V lost 3 bases and J lost 1; bases outside the gene matches: 15. The variable domain in full, completed from reference TRBV19 and TRBJ2-7, reads DGGITQSPKYLFRKEGQNVTLSCEQNLNHDAMYWYRQDPGQGLRLIYYSQIVNDFQKGDIAEGYSVSREKKESFPLTVTSAQKNPTAFYLCASSIAIWGGSGSYEQYFGPGTRLTVT.

This clone came up once. This chain connects TRBV15 to TRBJ1-6; the match to TRBD1 covers 7 bases. The J segment lost 7 bases and the V segment lost 4 bases, leaving 4 bases of the junction unmatched. The CDR3 contains 14 residues. The germline gives CDR1 LNHNV, CDR2 YYDKDF (reference sequence). CDR3 bases: TGTGCCACCAGCATGGACAGGTTAAATTCACCCCTCCACTTT. This encodes CATSMDRLNSPLHF.

This clone was picked up a small number of times. V and J are TRBV28 and TRBJ2-2; TRBD2 matches at 9 bases. The V and J ends lost 5 bases and 5 bases, in that order; junction bases with no gene match: 6. This CDR3 comprises 15 residues. CDR1 is MDHEN, CDR2 SYDVKM, per germline. CDR3 in amino acids: CASSPSAGGTGELFF. The CDR3 DNA follows: TGTGCCAGCAGTCCCTCCGCGGGAGGGACCGGGGAGCTGTTTTTT.

J is TRBJ1-5 and V is TRBV5-5, with 8 bases lining up with TRBD1. CDR1 and CDR2 (germline): SGHKS, YYEKEE (reference sequence). Trimming at V came to 4 bases and at J to 2 bases, leaving 11 bases not matched to a gene. CDR3 length: 17 residues. CDR3 sequence: CASSPRDRFFGNQPQHF. The DNA for the CDR3 is TGTGCCAGCAGCCCCAGGGACAGGTTCTTCGGCAATCAGCCCCAGCATTTT.

This sequence joins TRBV14 and TRBJ2-7; TRBD1 is a possible D gene (6 bases). Per germline, CDR1 SGHDN and CDR2 FVKESK. Trimming took off 4 bases at V and 4 bases at J, with 11 bases between the two ends. The CDR3 sequence is 13 residues long. The CDR3: CASSRVQGYEQYF. In nucleotides, the CDR3 is TGTGCCAGCAGCCGAGTTCAGGGGTACGAGCAGTACTTC.

This chain joins TRBV6-4 and TRBJ2-3; D remains unclear. Germline V CDR1 and CDR2: MRHNA, SNTAGT. Trimming pared 5 bases from V and 1 base from J, leaving 13 bases between. This CDR3 contains 15 residues. DNA of the CDR3: TGTGCCAGCAGTCAGGCTATCCCCCGCACAGATACGCAGTATTTT. This translates into CASSQAIPRTDTQYF.

CDR3 DNA: TGTGCCAGCAGTTCTTTGGGAGACGGCTACACCTTC. Its protein is CASSSLGDGYTF. The rearrangement uses TRBV28 and TRBJ1-2; no firm D call. In germline, CDR1 is MDHEN, CDR2 SYDVKM. This CDR3 comprises 12 residues. V was trimmed by 4 bases and J by 8 bases, leaving 11 bases between them.

The genes are TRBV6-6 and TRBJ1-5, with D possibly being TRBD1 (5 bases). CDR3 length: 15 residues. The ends were cut back, 1 base at V and 6 bases at J, with 13 bases in the middle. Germline CDR1 and CDR2: MNHNY and SVGAGI (reference sequence). The CDR3 coding sequence is TGTGCCAGCAGTTACTTAGGCAGGGATACTCAGCCCCAGCATTTT. Translating it yields CASSYLGRDTQPQHF.